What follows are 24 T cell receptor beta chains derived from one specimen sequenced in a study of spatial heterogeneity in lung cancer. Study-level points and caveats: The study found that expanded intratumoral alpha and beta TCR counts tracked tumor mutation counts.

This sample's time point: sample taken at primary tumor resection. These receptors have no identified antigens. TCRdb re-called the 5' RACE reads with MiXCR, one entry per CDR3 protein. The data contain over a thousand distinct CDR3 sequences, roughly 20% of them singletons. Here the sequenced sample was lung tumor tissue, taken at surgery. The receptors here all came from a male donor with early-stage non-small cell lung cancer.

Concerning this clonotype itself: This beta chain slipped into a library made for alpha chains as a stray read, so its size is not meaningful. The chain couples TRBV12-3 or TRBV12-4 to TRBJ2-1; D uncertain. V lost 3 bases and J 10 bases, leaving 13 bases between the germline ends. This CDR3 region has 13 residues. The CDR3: CASSFNPRNEQFF. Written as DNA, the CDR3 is TGTGCCAGCAGTTTTAATCCGAGAAACGAGCAGTTCTTC.

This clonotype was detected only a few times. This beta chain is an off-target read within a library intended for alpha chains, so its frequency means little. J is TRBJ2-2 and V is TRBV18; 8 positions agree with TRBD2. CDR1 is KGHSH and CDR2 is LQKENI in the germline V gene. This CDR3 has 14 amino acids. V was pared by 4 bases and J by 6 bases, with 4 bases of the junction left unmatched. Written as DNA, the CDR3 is TGTGCCAGCTCACATGGACTAGCCCCCGGGGAGCTGTTTTTT. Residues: CASSHGLAPGELFF. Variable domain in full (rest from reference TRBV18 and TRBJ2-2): NAGVMQNPRHLVRRRGQEARLRCSPMKGHSHVYWYRQLPEEGLKFMVYLQKENIIDESGMPKERFSAEFPKEGPSILRIQQVVRGDSAAYFCASSHGLAPGELFFGEGSRLTVL.

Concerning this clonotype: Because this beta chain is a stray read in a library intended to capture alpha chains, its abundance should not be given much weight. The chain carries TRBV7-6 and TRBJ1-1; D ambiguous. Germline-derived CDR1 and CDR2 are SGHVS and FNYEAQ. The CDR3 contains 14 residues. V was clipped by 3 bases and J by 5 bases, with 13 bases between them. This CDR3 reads CASSLRERGTEAFF. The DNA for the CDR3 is TGTGCCAGCAGCTTGAGGGAGAGAGGAACTGAAGCTTTCTTT.

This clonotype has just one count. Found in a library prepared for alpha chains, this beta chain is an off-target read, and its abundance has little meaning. The CDR3 nucleotides read TGCAGTGCTAACAAGCCCCAGGGCCAGACCTACGAGCAGTACTTC. It codes for CSANKPQGQTYEQYF. V usage is TRBV20-1 and J usage is TRBJ2-7; a possible D gene is TRBD1 (5 bases). The ends were cut back, 4 bases at V and 2 bases at J, with 18 bases in the middle. The CDR3 sequence is 15 residues long. Germline lookup yields CDR1 DFQATT and CDR2 SNEGSKA (reference sequence).

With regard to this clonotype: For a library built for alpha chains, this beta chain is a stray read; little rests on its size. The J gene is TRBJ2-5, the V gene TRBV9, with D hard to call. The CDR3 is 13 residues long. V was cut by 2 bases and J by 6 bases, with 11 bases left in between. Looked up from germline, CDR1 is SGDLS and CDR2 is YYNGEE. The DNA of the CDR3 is TGTGCCAGCAGCGTGAGTGGCGGAAAGACCCAGTACTTC. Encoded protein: CASSVSGGKTQYF.

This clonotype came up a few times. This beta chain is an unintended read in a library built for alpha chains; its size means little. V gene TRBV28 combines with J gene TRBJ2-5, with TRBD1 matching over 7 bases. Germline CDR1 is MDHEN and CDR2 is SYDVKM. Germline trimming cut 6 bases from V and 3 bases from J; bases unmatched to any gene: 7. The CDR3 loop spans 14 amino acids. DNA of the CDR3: TGTGCCAGCAGCCTTAGACAGGGAAAAGAGACCCAGTACTTC. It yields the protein CASSLRQGKETQYF.

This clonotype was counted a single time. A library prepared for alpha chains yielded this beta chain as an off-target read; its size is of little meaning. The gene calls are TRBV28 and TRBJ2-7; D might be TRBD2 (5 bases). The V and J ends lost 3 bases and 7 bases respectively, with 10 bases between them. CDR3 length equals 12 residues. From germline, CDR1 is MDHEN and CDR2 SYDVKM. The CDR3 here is CASSLAGGEQYF. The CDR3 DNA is TGTGCCAGCAGTTTGGCGGGTGGGGAGCAGTACTTC.

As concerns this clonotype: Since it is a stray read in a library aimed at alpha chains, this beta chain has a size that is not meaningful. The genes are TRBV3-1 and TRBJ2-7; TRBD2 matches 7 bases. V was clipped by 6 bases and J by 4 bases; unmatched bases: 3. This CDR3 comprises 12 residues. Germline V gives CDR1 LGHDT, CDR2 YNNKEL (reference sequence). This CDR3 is CASSLREYEQYF. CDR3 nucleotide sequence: TGTGCCAGCAGTCTGCGGGAGTACGAGCAGTACTTC.

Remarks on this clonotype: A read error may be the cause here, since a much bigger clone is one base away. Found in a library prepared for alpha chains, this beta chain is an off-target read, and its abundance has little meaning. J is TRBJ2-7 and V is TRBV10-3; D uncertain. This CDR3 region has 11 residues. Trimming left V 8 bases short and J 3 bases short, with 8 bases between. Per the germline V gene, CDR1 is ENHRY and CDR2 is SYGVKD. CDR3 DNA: TGTGCCATCGGAAGCAACTACGAGCAGTACTTC. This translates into CAIGSNYEQYF.

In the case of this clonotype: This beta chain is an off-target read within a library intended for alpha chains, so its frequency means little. This chain's CDR3 is CSAFGPLNTEAFF. The CDR3 DNA reads TGCAGTGCGTTCGGGCCCTTGAACACTGAAGCTTTCTTT. V and J are TRBV20-1 and TRBJ1-1; unclear D gene. Germline V lookup: CDR1 DFQATT, CDR2 SNEGSKA (reference sequence). This CDR3 comprises 13 residues. V was shortened by 6 bases and J by 0 bases, with 11 bases between the two germline ends.

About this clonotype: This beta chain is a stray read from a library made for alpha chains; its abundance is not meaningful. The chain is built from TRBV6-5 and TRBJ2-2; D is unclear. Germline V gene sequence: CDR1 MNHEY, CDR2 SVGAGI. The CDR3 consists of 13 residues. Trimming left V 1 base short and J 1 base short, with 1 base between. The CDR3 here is CASSYLNTGELFF. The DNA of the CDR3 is TGTGCCAGCAGTTACTTGAACACCGGGGAGCTGTTTTTT.

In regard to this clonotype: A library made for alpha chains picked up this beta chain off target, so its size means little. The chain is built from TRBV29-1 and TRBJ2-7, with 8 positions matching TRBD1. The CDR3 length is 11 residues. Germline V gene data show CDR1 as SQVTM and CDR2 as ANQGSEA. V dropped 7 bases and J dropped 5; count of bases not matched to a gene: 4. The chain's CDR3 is CSGQTGDEQYF. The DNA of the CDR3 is TGCAGCGGCCAGACAGGGGACGAGCAGTACTTC.

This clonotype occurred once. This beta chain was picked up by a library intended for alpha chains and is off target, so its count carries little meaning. Written as DNA, the CDR3 is TGCAGCGCCCTGGGACAGGGGGCCTACGAGCAGTACTTC. This encodes CSALGQGAYEQYF. The rearrangement uses TRBV29-1 and TRBJ2-7; 11 positions agree with TRBD1. This CDR3 is built from 13 residues. Germline assignment: CDR1 SQVTM and CDR2 ANQGSEA. The junction had 4 bases not matched to a gene; V was cut back by 7 bases and J by 2 bases.

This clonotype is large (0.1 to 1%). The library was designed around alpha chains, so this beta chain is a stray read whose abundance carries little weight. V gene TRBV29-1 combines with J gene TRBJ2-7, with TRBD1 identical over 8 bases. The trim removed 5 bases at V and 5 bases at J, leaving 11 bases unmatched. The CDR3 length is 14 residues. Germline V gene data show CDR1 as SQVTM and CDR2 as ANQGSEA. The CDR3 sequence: CSVTTTGTGHEQYF. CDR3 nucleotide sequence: TGCAGCGTTACAACTACCGGGACAGGCCACGAGCAGTACTTC.

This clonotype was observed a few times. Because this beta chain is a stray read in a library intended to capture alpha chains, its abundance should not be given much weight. For the CDR3, the DNA is TGTGCCATCAGGGGACAGGGGTCGCCCTACGAGCAGTACTTC. Its translation is CAIRGQGSPYEQYF. This rearrangement joins TRBV10-3 to TRBJ2-7, with 10 bases matching TRBD1. The CDR3 totals 14 residues. In germline, CDR1 is ENHRY, CDR2 SYGVKD. After removal of 6 bases from V and 2 bases from J, the junction contained 4 bases not matched to a gene.

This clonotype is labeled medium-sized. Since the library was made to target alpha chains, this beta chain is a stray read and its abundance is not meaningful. The CDR3 reads CASSYPLEDTQYF. CDR3 nucleotides: TGTGCCAGCAGTTACCCCCTGGAAGATACGCAGTATTTT. The rearrangement uses TRBV6-6 and TRBJ2-3; no firm D call. Looked up from germline, CDR1 is MNHNY and CDR2 is SVGAGI (reference sequence). Between the trimmed V and J ends, which lost 2 bases and 5 bases, there was a span of 8 bases. This CDR3 has 13 residues.

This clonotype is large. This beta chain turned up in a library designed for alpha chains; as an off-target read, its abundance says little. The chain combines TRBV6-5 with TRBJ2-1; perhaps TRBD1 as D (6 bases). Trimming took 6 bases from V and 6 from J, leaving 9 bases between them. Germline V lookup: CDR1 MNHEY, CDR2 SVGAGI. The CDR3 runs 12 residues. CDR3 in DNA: TGTGCCAGCAGCACAGGGCCCAATGAGCAGTTCTTC. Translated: CASSTGPNEQFF.

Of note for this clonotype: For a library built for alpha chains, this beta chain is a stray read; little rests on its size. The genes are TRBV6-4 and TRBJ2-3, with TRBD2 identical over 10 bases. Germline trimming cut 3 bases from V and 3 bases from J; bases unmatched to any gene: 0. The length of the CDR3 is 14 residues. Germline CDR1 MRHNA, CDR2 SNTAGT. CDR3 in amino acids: CASSETSGTDTQYF. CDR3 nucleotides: TGTGCCAGCAGTGAGACTAGCGGGACAGATACGCAGTATTTT.

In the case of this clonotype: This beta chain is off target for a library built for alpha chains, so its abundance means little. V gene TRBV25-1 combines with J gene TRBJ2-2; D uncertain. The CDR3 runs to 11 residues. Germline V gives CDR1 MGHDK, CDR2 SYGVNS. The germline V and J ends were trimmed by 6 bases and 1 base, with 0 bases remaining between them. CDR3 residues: CASRNTGELFF. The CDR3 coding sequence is TGTGCCAGCAGGAACACCGGGGAGCTGTTTTTT.

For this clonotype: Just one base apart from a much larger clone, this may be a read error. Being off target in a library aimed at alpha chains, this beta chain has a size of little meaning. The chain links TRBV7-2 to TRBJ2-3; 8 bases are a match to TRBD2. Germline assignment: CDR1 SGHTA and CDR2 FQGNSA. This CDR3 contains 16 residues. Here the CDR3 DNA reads TGTGTCAGCAGCTTGAAAGCGGGAGTCGGAACAGATACGCAGTATTTT. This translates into CVSSLKAGVGTDTQYF.

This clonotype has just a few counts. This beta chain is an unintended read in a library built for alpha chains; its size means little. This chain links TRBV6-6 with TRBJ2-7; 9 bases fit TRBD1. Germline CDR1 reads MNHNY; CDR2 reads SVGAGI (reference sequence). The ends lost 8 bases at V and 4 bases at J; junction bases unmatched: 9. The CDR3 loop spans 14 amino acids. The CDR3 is CASQARQGVYEQYF. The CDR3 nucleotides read TGTGCCAGCCAAGCAAGACAGGGGGTATACGAGCAGTACTTC.

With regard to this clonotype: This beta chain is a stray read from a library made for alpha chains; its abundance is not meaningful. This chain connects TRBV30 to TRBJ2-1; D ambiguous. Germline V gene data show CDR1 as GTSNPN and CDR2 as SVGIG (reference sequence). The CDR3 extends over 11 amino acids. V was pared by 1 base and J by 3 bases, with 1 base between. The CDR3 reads CAWSDYNEQFF. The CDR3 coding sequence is TGTGCCTGGAGTGACTACAATGAGCAGTTCTTC.

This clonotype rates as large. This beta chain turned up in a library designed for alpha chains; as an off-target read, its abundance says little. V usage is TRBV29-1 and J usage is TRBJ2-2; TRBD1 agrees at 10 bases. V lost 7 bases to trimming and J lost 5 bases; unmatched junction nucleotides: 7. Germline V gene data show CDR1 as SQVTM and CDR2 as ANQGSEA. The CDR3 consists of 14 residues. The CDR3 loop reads CSAQDRGRTGELFF. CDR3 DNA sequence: TGCAGCGCCCAAGACAGGGGGCGTACCGGGGAGCTGTTTTTT.

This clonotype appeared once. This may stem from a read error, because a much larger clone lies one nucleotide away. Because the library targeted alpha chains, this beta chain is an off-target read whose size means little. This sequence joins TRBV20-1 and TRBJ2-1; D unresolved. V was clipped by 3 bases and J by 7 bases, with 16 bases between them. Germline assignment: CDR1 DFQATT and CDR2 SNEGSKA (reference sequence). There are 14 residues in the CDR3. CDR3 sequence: CSARGLWTPNEQFF. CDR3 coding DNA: TGCAGTGCTAGGGGTCTCTGGACCCCGAATGAGCAGTTCTTC.